This TCR beta chain comes out of a study of T cells expressing NK-cell markers. Study information: Eight donors were sequenced, of whom seven were HCMV-seropositive, while the remaining one was HCMV-seronegative.

Comment on this clonotype: Its antigen is still unknown.

For each CDR3 protein, TCRdb gives one entry from its re-call of the 5' RACE reads, without DNA. The sample's table shows about 460,000 distinct CDR3 sequences. Study-wide points: The dominant NKG2C+ clonotypes represented roughly 1.0-7.5% of CD8+ T cells in six donors.

This clonotype was sampled from a woman in her 50s in good health. Sequenced: blood T cells: a sorted CD56 or NKG2C T cell subset, CD4+ or CD8+ T cells, or bulk PBMC T cells (not recorded which).

This chain's CDR3 is CATRLAGPTDTQYF. The chain uses TRBV19 and TRBJ2-3; the TCRdb call, TRBD2, lacks DNA for checking. This CDR3 contains 14 residues. The germline gives CDR1 LNHDA, CDR2 SQIVND (reference sequence).